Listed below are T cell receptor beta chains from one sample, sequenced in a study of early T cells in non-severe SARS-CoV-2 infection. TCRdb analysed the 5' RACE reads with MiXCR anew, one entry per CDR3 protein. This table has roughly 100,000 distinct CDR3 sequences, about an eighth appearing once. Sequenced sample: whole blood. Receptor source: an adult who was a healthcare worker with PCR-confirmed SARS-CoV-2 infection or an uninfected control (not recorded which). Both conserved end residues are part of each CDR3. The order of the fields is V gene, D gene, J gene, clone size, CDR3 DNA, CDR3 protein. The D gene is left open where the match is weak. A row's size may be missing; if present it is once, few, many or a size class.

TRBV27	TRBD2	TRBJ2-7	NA	TGTGCCAGCAGCTACTTAGCGGGAGGGAACGAGCAGTACTTC	CASSYLAGGNEQYF
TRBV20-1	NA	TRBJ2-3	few	TGCAGTGCTAGAGATCAAAGGATTACAGATACGCAGTATTTT	CSARDQRITDTQYF
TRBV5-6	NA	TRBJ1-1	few	TGTGCCAGCAGCTTCCGGACCCTAACGAGTGAAGCTTTCTTT	CASSFRTLTSEAFF
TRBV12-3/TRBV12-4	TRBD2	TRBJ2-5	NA	TGTGCCAGCAGTTTAGCCCCCCCTTTAGCGGGAGCACGGAAGACCCAGTACTTC	CASSLAPPLAGARKTQYF
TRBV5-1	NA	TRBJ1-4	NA	TGCGCCAGCAAACCCGATGCAACTAATGAAAAACTGTTTTTT	CASKPDATNEKLFF
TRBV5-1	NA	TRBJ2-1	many	TGCGCCAGCAGCTTGCCCTACCCCGGCGATGAGCAGTTCTTC	CASSLPYPGDEQFF
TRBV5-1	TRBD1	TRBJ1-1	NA	TGCGCCAGCAGCACACACAGGGGGGACGGAGCTTTCTTT	CASSTHRGDGAFF
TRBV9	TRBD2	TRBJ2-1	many	TGTGCCAGCAGCGTAGGAGCGGGAGGGGCCGATGAGCAGTTCTTC	CASSVGAGGADEQFF
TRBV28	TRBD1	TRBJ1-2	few	TGTGCCAGCAGCTCCCCGGACAGGGGGTATGGCTACACCTTC	CASSSPDRGYGYTF
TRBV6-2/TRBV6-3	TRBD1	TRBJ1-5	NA	TGTGCCGGCAGCGACAGGGTAGAGAATCAGCCCCAGCATTTT	CAGSDRVENQPQHF
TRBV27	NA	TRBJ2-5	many	TGTGCCAGCAGTTCTGATAGGGGCTGGGAGACCCAGTACTTC	CASSSDRGWETQYF
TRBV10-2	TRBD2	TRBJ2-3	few	TGCGCCAGCAGTCAGGGGCTAGCGGGGGGCACAGATACGCAGTATTTT	CASSQGLAGGTDTQYF
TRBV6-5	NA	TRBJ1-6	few	TGTGCCAGCAGTTGCTCACCCCTCCACTTT	CASSCSPLHF